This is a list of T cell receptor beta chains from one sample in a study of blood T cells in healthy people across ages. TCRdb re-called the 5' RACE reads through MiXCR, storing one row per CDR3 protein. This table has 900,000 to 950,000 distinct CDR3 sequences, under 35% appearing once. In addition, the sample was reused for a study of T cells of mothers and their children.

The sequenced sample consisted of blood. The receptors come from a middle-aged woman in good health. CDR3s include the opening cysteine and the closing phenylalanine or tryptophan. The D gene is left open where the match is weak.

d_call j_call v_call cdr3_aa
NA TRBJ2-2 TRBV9 CASSPIGQTGELFF
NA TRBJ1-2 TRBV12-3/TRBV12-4 CASRKQRAQGYTF
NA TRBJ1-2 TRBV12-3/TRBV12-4 CASSFSGADGYTF
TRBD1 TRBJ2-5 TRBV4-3 CASSQEGQGVGTQYF
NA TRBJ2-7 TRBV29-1 CSVVSDTYEQYF
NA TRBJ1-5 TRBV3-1 CASSQMRGAGQPQHF
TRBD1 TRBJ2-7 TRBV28 CARRPGPGQDYEQYF
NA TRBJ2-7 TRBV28 CASRGGDEQYF
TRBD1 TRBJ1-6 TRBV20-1 CSARPGQGFSPLHF
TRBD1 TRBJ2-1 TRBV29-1 CSVLTGAYNEQFF
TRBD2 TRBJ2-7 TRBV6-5 CASSYSSGGGTSYEQYF
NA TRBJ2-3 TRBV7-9 CASSTYRDGPDTQYF
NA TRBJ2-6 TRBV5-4 CASSLDQISSGANVRTF
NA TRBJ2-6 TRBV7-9 CASSLDAGAGANVLTF
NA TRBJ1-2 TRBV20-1 CSASNSDNYGYTF
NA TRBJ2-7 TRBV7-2 CASSRTTEQYF
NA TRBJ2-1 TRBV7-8 CASSKDIPHLNEQFF
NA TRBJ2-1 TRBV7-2 CASSLLGIEQFF
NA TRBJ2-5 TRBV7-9 CASSSRDTAQETQYF
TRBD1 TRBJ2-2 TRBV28 CAGCTRQGVGTGELFF
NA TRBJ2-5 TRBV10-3 CAISMEAARDQETQYF
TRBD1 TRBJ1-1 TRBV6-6 CASSQGALTEAFF
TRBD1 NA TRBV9 CASSVVGQGAYNEQYF
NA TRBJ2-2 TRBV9 CASSVRGSTGELFF
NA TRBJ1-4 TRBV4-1 CASSQDDGGPGSNEKLFF
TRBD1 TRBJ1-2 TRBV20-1 CSARNPGGYYGYTF
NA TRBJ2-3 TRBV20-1 CSATGTGNTQYF
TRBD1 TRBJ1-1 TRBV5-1 CASSFSGQSNTEAFF
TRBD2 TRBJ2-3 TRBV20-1 CSAWAGVGTDTQYF
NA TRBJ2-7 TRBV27 CASSSQGISACEQYF
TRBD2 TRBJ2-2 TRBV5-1 CASSPPSGGGTGELFF
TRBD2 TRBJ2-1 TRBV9 CASSVSAGGPRDEQFF
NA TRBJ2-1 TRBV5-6 CASSLPGPYNEQFF
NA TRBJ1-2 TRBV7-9 CASSLVGRTNYGYTF
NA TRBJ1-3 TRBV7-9 CASTPRGSGNTIYF
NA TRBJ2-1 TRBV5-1 CASSLEDRVNEQFF
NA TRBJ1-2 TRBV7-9 CASSLLGSIYGYTF
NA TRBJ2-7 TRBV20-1 CSARDHISYEQYF
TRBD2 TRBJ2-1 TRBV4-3 CASSQDLEWGGYNEQFF
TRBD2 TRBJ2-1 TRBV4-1 CASSLRTSGQYNEQFF
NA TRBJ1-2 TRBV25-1 CASSESGSGYTF
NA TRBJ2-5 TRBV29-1 CSVVGLGQETQYF
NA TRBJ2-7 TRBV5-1 CASSLVRGHEQYF
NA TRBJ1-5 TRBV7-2 CASSLDSSYSNQPQHF
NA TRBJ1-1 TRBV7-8 CASSLEGREVNTEAFF
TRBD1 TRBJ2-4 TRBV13 CASSDSGQGADEQYF
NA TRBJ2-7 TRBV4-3 CASSQDLGTISYEQYF
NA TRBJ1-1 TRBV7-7 CASSMGETTEAFF
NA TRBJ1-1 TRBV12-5 CASGSVLSPSMNTEAFF
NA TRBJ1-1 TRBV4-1 CASSRGGTNTEAFF
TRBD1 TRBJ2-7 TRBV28 CASQTYDRDYEQYF
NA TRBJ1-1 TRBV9 CASSDGRQVDTEAFF
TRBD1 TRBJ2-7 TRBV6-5 CASSYTFGTGTEQYF
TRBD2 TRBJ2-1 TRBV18 CASSPPGLAGGYDEQFF
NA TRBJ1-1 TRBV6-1 CASSETEAFF
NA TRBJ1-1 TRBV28 CASQAGRMNTEAFF
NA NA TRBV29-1 CSVVPPGYNEQYF
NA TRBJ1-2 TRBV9 CASSARTYRYGYTF
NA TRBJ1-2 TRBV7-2 CASTRPWGEGGYTF
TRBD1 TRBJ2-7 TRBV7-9 CASSRQQGYEQYF